This TCR beta chain appears in the sequencing data of a study of CD8 T cells in ankylosing spondylitis. TCR beta libraries were made by quantitative 5'-RACE with molecular barcodes. One entry per CDR3 protein results from TCRdb running MiXCR on the 5' RACE reads. Of hundreds of thousands of distinct CDR3 sequences detected, over 9.5% appear once; the ten largest clones hold about 0.49%. Many counts were recorded for this clonotype. Its specificity is unknown. This CDR3 spans 13 amino acids. CDR1 is SQVTM and CDR2 is ANQGSEA in the germline V gene. The V end lost 7 bases, the J end lost 5 bases, and 18 bases lay between the germline ends. Broader study findings: It was reported that disease-linked clones were significantly enriched in matched ankylosing spondylitis synovial fluid. The study identified a TCR beta motif of under ten highly homologous variants that appeared characteristic of ankylosing spondylitis blood. Researchers report that disease-linked clones proved CD8+ and relatively rare in peripheral blood.

This sequence was found in a male donor with ankylosing spondylitis. The chain links TRBV29-1 to TRBJ2-7; TRBD1 or TRBD2 may be the D gene (5 bases each). Sequenced input: blood, either unsorted or a sorted T cell fraction (not recorded which). Here the CDR3 reads CSAGRSDLDEQYF. CDR3 coding DNA: TGCAGCGCAGGGAGATCTGACCTCGACGAGCAGTACTTC.